The 11 T cell receptor beta chains below all came from one sample that was sequenced in a study of blood T cell repertoires in COVID-19. TCRdb keeps only in-frame clones here, not all; method: immunoSEQ multiplex PCR. This sample has almost 65,000 clones, with roughly 91% found just once. Sequencing was carried out using PBMCs or T cells enriched from blood (not recorded which). These receptors originate from a woman between 35 and 50 years old who had recovered from COVID-19.

V and J are TRBV9 and TRBJ2-7; possible D gene TRBD1, 6 bases. Germline values: CDR1 SGDLS, CDR2 YYNGEE. CDR3 length: 15 amino acids. Between the trimmed V and J ends, which lost 4 bases and 0 bases, there was a span of 14 bases. CDR3 nucleotides: TGTGCCAGCAGCCCAACAGGGTTTAGCTCCTACGAGCAGTACTTC. This translates into CASSPTGFSSYEQYF.

This clone was detected only once. The V gene is TRBV25-1, the J gene TRBJ1-1, with D unresolved. Germline-derived CDR1 and CDR2 are MGHDK and SYGVNS. The V gene lost 0 bases and the J gene lost 7 bases, with 6 bases spanning the gap. The CDR3 sequence is 12 residues long. CDR3 DNA sequence: TGTGCCAGCAGTGAATATCGCGGTGAAGCTTTCTTT. Translating it yields CASSEYRGEAFF.

V and J are TRBV7-2 and TRBJ1-6, with 12 positions matching TRBD1. CDR3 size: 16 residues. After removal of 4 bases from V and 9 bases from J, the junction contained 7 bases not matched to a gene. The V gene's germline CDR1 is SGHTA and CDR2 FQGNSA. The CDR3 loop reads CASSSGTGGPFSPLHF. CDR3 coding DNA: TGTGCCAGCAGCTCTGGGACAGGGGGCCCTTTTTCACCCCTCCACTTT.

This clone was recorded once. The chain combines TRBV27 with TRBJ1-2; 7 bases are a match to TRBD1. The CDR3 runs 14 residues. The germline gives CDR1 MNHEY, CDR2 SMNVEV (reference sequence). Trimming took 6 bases from V and 1 from J; bases not matched to a gene: 5. The CDR3 coding sequence is TGTGCCAGCAGAAGACAGGGCAGTAACTATGGCTACACCTTC. Its protein is CASRRQGSNYGYTF.

J is TRBJ1-2 and V is TRBV25-1; 11 positions agree with TRBD1. With V trimmed by 4 bases and J by 4 bases, 8 bases remained unmatched. CDR3 length: 16 residues. Germline V lookup: CDR1 MGHDK, CDR2 SYGVNS. The CDR3 nucleotides read TGTGCCAGCAGTGTATGGGGGACAGGGGGTTCCTATGGCTACACCTTC. Residues: CASSVWGTGGSYGYTF.

The chain couples TRBV2 to TRBJ1-5, with D maybe TRBD1 (5 bases). Germline CDR1 reads SNHLY; CDR2 reads FYNNEI. V lost 2 bases and J lost 12, with 17 bases in between. The CDR3 runs 14 residues. CDR3 in amino acids: CASSENLGARLQHF. CDR3 coding DNA: TGTGCCAGCAGTGAAAATCTAGGGGCCAGACTCCAGCATTTT.

The V call is TRBV3-1 (or the pseudogene TRBV3-2), the J call TRBJ2-1, with 8 nucleotides matching TRBD2. Unmatched junction bases numbered 9, after V lost 4 bases and J lost 7 bases. In germline, CDR1 is LGHDT, CDR2 YNNKEL (reference sequence). This CDR3 is 15 amino acids long. As DNA, the CDR3 is TGTGCCAGCAGCCCTAAGGTAGCGGGGATTAATGAGCAGTTCTTC. Translating gives CASSPKVAGINEQFF.

The chain joins TRBV19 to TRBJ2-5; D perhaps matches TRBD1 (5 bases). The CDR3 loop spans 14 amino acids. Germline CDR1 reads LNHDA; CDR2 reads SQIVND (reference sequence). The V gene lost 3 bases and the J gene lost 0 bases, with 8 bases spanning the gap. For the CDR3, the DNA is TGTGCCAGTAGTATGACAGACAACCAAGAGACCCAGTACTTC. Translated, it gives CASSMTDNQETQYF. Full variable domain (missing parts from reference TRBV19 and TRBJ2-5): DGGITQSPKYLFRKEGQNVTLSCEQNLNHDAMYWYRQDPGQGLRLIYYSQIVNDFQKGDIAEGYSVSREKKESFPLTVTSAQKNPTAFYLCASSMTDNQETQYFGPGTRLLVL.

The chain joins TRBV6-5 to TRBJ1-5; D is possibly TRBD1 (5 bases). Trimming took off 5 bases at V and 5 bases at J, with 16 bases between the two ends. There are 15 residues in the CDR3. CDR1 and CDR2 from the germline V gene are MNHEY and SVGAGI. CDR3 region: CASSPLGSGYQPQHF. CDR3 nucleotide sequence: TGTGCCAGCAGTCCTCTGGGCTCAGGGTATCAGCCCCAGCATTTT.

The J gene is TRBJ2-6, the V gene TRBV2, with 9 bases that match TRBD2. V gave up 5 bases and J gave up 1 base; unmatched junction bases: 15. This CDR3 has 20 amino acids. Germline V gene data show CDR1 as SNHLY and CDR2 as FYNNEI. The CDR3, as DNA: TGTGCCAGCAGTCACAGGAGTCTTGGGCTAGCGGGATCTGGGGCCAACGTCCTGACTTTC. This codes for CASSHRSLGLAGSGANVLTF.

The rearrangement uses TRBV9 and TRBJ2-1; 10 bases line up with TRBD2. The germline gives CDR1 SGDLS, CDR2 YYNGEE. The CDR3 has 17 amino acids. V lost 1 base, J lost 0 bases, and 4 bases stayed unmatched. The CDR3 protein is CASSVRSSGGSYNEQFF. CDR3 DNA: TGTGCCAGCAGCGTAAGGTCTAGCGGGGGCTCCTACAATGAGCAGTTCTTC.